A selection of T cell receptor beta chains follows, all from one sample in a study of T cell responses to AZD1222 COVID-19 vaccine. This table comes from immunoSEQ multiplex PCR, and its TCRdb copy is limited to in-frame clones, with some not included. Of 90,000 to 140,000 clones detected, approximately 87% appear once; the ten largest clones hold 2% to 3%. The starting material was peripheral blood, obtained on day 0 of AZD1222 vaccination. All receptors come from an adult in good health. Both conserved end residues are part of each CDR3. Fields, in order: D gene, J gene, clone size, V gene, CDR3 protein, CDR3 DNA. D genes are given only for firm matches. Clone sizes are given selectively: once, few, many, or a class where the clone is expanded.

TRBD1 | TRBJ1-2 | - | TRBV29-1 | CSATGGQFGNYGYTF | TGCAGCGCCACAGGGGGACAGTTTGGTAACTATGGCTACACCTTC
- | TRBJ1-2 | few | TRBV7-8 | CASSAERGYGYTF | TGTGCCAGCAGCGCTGAAAGGGGCTATGGCTACACCTTC
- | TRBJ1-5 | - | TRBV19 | CASSITEYSNQPQHF | TGTGCCAGTAGTATCACCGAATATAGCAATCAGCCCCAGCATTTT
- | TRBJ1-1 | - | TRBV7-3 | CASAGGSADTEAFF | TGTGCCAGCGCGGGGGGGAGCGCAGACACTGAAGCTTTCTTT
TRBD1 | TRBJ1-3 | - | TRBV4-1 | CASSLDRQATIYF | TGCGCCAGCAGCCTGGACAGGCAGGCCACCATATATTTT
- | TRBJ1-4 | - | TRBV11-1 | CASSSAELPYEKLFF | TGTGCCAGCAGCTCCGCAGAACTCCCATATGAAAAACTGTTTTTT
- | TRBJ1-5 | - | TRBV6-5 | CASSTNEAPQPQHF | TGTGCCAGCAGTACGAACGAGGCCCCTCAGCCCCAGCATTTT
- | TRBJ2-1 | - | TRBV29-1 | CSVGGTYNEQFF | TGCAGCGTTGGGGGTACCTACAATGAGCAGTTCTTC
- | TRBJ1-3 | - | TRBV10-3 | CATVMGAGNTIYF | TGTGCCACCGTGATGGGGGCTGGAAACACCATATATTTT
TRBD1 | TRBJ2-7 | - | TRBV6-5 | CASSEGARYEQYF | TGTGCCAGCAGCGAGGGGGCGCGGTACGAGCAGTACTTC
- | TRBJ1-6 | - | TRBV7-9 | CASNRGSSYNSPLHF | TGTGCCAGCAATCGGGGAAGCTCCTATAATTCACCCCTCCACTTT
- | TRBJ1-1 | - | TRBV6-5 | CASSYGSLANTEAFF | TGTGCCAGCAGTTACGGCTCCCTGGCGAACACTGAAGCTTTCTTT
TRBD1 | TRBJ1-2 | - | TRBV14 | CASSHSGTGYGYTF | TGTGCCAGCAGCCACTCCGGGACAGGGTATGGCTACACCTTC
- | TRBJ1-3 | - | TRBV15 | CATSRAGQSSGNTIYF | TGTGCCACCAGCAGAGCGGGTCAGAGCTCTGGAAACACCATATATTTT
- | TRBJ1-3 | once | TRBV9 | CASSAGPGNSGNTIYF | TGTGCCAGCAGCGCCGGTCCAGGGAACAGTGGAAACACCATATATTTT
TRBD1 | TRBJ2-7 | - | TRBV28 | CASRRTGDPMGSYEQYF | TGTGCCAGCAGGAGGACAGGAGATCCCATGGGGTCCTACGAGCAGTACTTC
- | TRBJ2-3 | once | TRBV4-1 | CASSQVNLVSFDTQYF | TGCGCCAGCAGCCAAGTAAACTTAGTGTCGTTTGATACGCAGTATTTT
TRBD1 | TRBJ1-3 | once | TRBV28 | CASSLGGTGGFSGNTIYF | TGTGCCAGCAGTTTAGGGGGGACAGGGGGATTCTCTGGAAACACCATATATTTT
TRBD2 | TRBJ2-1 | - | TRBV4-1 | CASSRGTSGNGEQFF | TGCGCCAGCAGCCGAGGGACTAGCGGGAATGGGGAGCAGTTCTTC
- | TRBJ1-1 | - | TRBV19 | CASSTGGNTEAFF | TGTGCCAGTAGTACCGGTGGGAACACTGAAGCTTTCTTT
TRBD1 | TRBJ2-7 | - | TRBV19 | CATAEQGLREQYF | TGTGCCACCGCAGAACAGGGGCTCCGCGAGCAGTACTTC
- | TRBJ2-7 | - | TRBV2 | CASSRQGLYEQYF | TGTGCCAGCAGTCGGCAGGGACTCTACGAGCAGTACTTC
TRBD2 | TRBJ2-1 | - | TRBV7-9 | CASSRPGTRDNEQFF | TGTGCCAGCAGCAGACCCGGGACTAGGGACAATGAGCAGTTCTTC
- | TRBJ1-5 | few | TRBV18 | CASSPSSLGLANQPQHF | TGTGCCAGCTCACCTTCGAGTTTGGGATTGGCCAATCAGCCCCAGCATTTT
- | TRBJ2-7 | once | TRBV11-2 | CASSLGGSYEQYF | TGTGCCAGCAGCTTAGGAGGGAGTTATGAGCAGTACTTC
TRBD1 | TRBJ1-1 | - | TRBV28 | CASSGSQGHTEAFF | TGTGCCAGCAGCGGGTCACAGGGGCACACTGAAGCTTTCTTT
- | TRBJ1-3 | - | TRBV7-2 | CASSLAGPFPNTIYF | TGTGCCAGCAGCTTAGCGGGCCCGTTCCCAAACACCATATATTTT
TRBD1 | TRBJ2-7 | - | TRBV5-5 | CASSFSGTGTYEQYF | TGTGCCAGCAGCTTTTCCGGGACAGGGACCTACGAGCAGTACTTC
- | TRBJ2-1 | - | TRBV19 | CASSFGTEQFF | TGTGCCAGTAGCTTCGGGACAGAGCAGTTCTTC
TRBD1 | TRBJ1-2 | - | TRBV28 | CASSQGQTNYGYTF | TGTGCCAGCAGTCAGGGACAGACTAACTATGGCTACACCTTC
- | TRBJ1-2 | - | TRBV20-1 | CSARVGYGYTF | TGCAGTGCTAGAGTAGGCTATGGCTACACCTTC
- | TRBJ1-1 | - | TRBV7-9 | CASSFFGENTEAFF | TGTGCCAGCAGCTTTTTCGGGGAGAACACTGAAGCTTTCTTT
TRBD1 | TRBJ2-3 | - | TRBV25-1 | CASNPGQGRTDTQYF | TGTGCCAGCAATCCGGGACAGGGGCGCACAGATACGCAGTATTTT
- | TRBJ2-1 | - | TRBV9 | CASSVENEQFF | TGTGCCAGCAGCGTGGAGAATGAGCAGTTCTTC
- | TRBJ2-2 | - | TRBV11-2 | CASSLGGNTGELFF | TGTGCCAGCAGCTTAGGGGGAAACACCGGGGAGCTGTTTTTT
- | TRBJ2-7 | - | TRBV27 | CASSPGRDHGVYEQYF | TGTGCCAGCAGCCCCGGTCGGGACCACGGTGTCTACGAGCAGTACTTC
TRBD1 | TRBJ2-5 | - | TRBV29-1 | CSGLQGARETQYF | TGCAGCGGCCTACAGGGGGCGCGGGAGACCCAGTACTTC
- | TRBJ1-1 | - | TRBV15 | CATSIHSETEAFF | TGTGCCACCAGCATACACAGCGAAACTGAAGCTTTCTTT
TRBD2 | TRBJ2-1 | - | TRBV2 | CASSVGLAGGANEQFF | TGTGCCAGCAGTGTGGGACTAGCGGGAGGGGCCAATGAGCAGTTCTTC
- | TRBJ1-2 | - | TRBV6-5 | CASSYRGGGYGYTF | TGTGCCAGCAGTTACAGGGGAGGGGGCTATGGCTACACCTTC
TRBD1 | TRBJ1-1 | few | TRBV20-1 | CSASRRTGGRIVTEAFF | TGCAGTGCTAGTCGCCGGACAGGGGGAAGGATCGTGACTGAAGCTTTCTTT
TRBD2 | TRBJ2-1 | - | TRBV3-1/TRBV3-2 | CASTYSGGVDNEQFF | TGTGCCAGCACCTATAGCGGGGGGGTCGACAATGAGCAGTTCTTC
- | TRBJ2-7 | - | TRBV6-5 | CASSPLYEQYF | TGTGCCAGCAGTCCCCTTTACGAGCAGTACTTC
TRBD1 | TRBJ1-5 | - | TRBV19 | CASSIGGTGLNQPQHF | TGTGCCAGTAGTATTGGTGGGACAGGCCTAAATCAGCCCCAGCATTTT
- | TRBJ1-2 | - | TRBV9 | CASSVGVSYGYTF | TGTGCCAGCAGCGTAGGAGTCTCCTATGGCTACACCTTC
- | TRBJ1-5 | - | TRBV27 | CASSFSGVDQPQHF | TGTGCCAGCAGTTTCTCCGGGGTGGATCAGCCCCAGCATTTT
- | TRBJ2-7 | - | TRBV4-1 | CASSQGPGHSYEQYF | TGCGCCAGCAGCCAAGGGCCGGGACACTCCTACGAGCAGTACTTC
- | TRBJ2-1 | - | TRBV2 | CASRRASPNEQFF | TGTGCCAGCAGGCGGGCTAGCCCCAATGAGCAGTTCTTC
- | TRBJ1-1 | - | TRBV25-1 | CASSEDGYTEAFF | TGTGCCAGCAGTGAAGACGGGTACACTGAAGCTTTCTTT
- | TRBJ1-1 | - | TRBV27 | CASWIQGPNTEAFF | TGTGCCAGCTGGATACAGGGACCGAACACTGAAGCTTTCTTT
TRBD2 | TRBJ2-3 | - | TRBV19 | CASSMTGGGADTQYF | TGTGCCAGTAGTATGACGGGAGGCGGCGCAGATACGCAGTATTTT
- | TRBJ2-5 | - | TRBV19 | CASSMGHWLTQYF | TGTGCCAGTAGTATGGGACATTGGTTGACCCAGTACTTC
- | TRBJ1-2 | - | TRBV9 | CASSATGTSYGYTF | TGTGCCAGCAGCGCAACCGGGACTTCCTATGGCTACACCTTC